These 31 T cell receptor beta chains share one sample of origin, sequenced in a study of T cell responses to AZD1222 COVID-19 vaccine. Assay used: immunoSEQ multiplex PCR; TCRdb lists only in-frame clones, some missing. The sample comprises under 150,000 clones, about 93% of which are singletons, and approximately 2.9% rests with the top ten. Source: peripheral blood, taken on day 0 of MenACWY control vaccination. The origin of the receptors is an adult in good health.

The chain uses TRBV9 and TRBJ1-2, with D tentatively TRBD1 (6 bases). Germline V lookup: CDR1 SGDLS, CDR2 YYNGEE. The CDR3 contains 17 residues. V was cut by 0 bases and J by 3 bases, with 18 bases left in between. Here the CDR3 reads CASSVGGTIQGHYGYTF. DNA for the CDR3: TGTGCCAGCAGCGTAGGAGGGACAATACAGGGACACTATGGCTACACCTTC. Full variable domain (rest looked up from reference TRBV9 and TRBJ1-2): DSGVTQTPKHLITATGQRVTLRCSPRSGDLSVYWYQQSLDQGLQFLIQYYNGEERAKGNILERFSAQQFPDLHSELNLSSLELGDSALYFCASSVGGTIQGHYGYTFGSGTRLTVV.

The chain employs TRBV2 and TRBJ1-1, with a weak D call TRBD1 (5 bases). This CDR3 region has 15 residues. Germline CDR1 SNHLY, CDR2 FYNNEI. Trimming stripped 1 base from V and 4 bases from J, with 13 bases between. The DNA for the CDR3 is TGTGCCAGCAGTGAAGTAGAGGGGCGTGGCACTGAAGCTTTCTTT. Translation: CASSEVEGRGTEAFF.

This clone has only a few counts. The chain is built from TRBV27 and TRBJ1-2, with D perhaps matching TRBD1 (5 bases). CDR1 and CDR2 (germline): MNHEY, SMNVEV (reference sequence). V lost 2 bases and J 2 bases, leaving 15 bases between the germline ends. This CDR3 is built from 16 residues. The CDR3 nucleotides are TGTGCCAGCAGTTTAAGCGGACACTTAGGGAACTATGGCTACACCTTC. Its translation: CASSLSGHLGNYGYTF.

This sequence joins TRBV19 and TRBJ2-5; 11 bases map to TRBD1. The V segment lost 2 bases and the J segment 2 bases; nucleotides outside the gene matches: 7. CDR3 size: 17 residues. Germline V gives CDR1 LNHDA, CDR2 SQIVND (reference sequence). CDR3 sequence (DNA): TGTGCCAGTAGTATACGTAGCTGGGACAGGGGGCAAGAGACCCAGTACTTC. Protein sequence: CASSIRSWDRGQETQYF.

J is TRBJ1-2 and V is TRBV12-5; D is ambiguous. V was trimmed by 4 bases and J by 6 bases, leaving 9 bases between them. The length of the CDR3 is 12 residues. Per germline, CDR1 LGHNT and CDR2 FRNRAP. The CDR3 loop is CASGSLGHGYTF. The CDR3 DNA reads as TGTGCTAGTGGTTCCTTAGGGCATGGCTACACCTTC.

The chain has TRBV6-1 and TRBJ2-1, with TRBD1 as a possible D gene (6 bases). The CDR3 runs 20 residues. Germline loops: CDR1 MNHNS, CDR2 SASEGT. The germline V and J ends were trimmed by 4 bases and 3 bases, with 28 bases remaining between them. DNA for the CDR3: TGTGCCAGCAGTGTGGCACGAGCCACAATGAGGGGGTTAATCTACAATGAGCAGTTCTTC. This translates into CASSVARATMRGLIYNEQFF.

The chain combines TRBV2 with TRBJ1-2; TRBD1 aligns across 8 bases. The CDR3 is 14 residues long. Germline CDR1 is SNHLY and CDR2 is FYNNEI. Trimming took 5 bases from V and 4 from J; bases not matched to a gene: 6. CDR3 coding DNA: TGTGCCAGCAGTTTGGACAGGGCAACCTATGGCTACACCTTC. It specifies CASSLDRATYGYTF.

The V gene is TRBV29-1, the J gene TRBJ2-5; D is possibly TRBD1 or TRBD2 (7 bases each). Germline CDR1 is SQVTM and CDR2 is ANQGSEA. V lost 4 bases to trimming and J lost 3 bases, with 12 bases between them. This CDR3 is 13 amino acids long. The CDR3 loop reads CSVAQGTKETQYF. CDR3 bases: TGCAGCGTTGCACAGGGGACTAAAGAGACCCAGTACTTC.

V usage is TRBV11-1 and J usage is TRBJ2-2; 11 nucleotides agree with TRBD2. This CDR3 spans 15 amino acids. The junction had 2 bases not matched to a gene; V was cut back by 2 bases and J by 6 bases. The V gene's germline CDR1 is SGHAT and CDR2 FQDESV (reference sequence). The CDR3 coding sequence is TGTGCCAGCAGCTTACTAGCGGGAGGATCCGGGGAGCTGTTTTTT. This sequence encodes CASSLLAGGSGELFF.

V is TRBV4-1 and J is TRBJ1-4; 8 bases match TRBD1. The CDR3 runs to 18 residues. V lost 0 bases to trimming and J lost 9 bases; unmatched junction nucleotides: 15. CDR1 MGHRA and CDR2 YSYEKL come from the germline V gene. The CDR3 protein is CASSQDRVPGTGSKKLFF. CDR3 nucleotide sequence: TGCGCCAGCAGCCAAGATAGGGTTCCCGGGACAGGTTCCAAAAAACTGTTTTTT.

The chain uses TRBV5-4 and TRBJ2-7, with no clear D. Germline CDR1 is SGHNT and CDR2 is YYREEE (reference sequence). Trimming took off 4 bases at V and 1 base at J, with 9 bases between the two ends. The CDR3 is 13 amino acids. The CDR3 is CASSPGMSYEQYF. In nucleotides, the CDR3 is TGTGCCAGCAGCCCTGGGATGTCCTACGAGCAGTACTTC.

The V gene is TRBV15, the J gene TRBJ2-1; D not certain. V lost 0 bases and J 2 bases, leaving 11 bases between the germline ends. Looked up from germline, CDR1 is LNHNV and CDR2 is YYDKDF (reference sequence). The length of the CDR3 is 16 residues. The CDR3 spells CATSRDLIGTYNEQFF. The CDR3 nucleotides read TGTGCCACCAGCAGAGATTTAATTGGAACCTACAATGAGCAGTTCTTC.

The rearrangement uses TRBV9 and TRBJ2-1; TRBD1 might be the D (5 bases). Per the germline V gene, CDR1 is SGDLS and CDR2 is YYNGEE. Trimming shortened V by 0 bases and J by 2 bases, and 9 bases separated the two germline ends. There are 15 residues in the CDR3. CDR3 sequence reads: CASSVGVTAYNEQFF. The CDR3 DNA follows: TGTGCCAGCAGCGTAGGGGTGACAGCCTACAATGAGCAGTTCTTC.

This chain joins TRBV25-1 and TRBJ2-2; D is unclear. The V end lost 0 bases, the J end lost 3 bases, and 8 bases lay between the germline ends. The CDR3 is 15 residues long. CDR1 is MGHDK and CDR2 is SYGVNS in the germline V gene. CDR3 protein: CASSEYRQDTGELFF. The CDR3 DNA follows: TGTGCCAGCAGTGAATATAGGCAGGACACCGGGGAGCTGTTTTTT.

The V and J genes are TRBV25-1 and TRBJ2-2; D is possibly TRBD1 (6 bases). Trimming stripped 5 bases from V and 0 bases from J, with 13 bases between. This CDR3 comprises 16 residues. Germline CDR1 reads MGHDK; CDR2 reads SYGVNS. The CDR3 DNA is TGTGCCAGCAGTCGAATCGGGACACCGAACACCGGGGAGCTGTTTTTT. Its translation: CASSRIGTPNTGELFF.

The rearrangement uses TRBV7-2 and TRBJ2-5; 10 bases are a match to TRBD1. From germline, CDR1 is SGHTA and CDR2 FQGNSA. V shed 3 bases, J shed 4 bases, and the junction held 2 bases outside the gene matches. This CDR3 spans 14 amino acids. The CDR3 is CASSFDRGRETQYF. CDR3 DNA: TGTGCCAGCAGCTTCGACAGGGGGCGAGAGACCCAGTACTTC.

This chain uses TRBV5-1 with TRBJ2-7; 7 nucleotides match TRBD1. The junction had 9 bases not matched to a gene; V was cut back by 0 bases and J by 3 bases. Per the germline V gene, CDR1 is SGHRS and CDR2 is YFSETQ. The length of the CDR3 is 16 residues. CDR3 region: CASSLVQGTAYYEQYF. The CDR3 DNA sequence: TGCGCCAGCAGCTTGGTTCAGGGGACAGCTTACTACGAGCAGTACTTC.

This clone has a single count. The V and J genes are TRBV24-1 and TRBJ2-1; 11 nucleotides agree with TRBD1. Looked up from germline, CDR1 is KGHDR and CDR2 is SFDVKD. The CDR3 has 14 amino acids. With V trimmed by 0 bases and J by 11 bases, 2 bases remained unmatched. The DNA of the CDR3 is TGTGCCACCAGTGATTTGTGGACAGGGGGCCAGCAGTTCTTC. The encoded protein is CATSDLWTGGQQFF.

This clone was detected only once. The CDR3 protein is CAISRRREAMNTEAFF. CDR3 nucleotide sequence: TGTGCCATCAGTCGCCGGAGGGAGGCTATGAACACTGAAGCTTTCTTT. J is TRBJ1-1 and V is TRBV10-3; no clear D. CDR3 length equals 16 residues. With 5 bases removed from V and 0 bases from J, the gap between germline ends came to 16 bases. Germline CDR1 reads ENHRY; CDR2 reads SYGVKD.

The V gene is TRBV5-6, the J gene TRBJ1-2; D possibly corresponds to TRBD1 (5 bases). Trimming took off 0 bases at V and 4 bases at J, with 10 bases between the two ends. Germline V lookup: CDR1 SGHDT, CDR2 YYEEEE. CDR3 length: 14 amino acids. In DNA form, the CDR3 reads TGTGCCAGCAGCTTGGAGGGGACCTCCTATGGCTACACCTTC. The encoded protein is CASSLEGTSYGYTF.

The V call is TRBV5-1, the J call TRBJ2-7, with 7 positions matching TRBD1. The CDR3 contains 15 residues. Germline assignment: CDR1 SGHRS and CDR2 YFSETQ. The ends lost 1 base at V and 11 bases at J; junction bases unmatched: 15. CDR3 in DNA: TGCGCCAGCAGCTTGAGGGGACAGCTTCGATCGGAGGAGTACTTC. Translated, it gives CASSLRGQLRSEEYF.

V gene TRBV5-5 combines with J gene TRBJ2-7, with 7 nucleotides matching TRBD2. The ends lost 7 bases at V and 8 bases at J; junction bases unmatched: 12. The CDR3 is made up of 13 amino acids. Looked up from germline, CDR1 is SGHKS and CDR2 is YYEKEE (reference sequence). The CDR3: CASRAGDAGQQYF. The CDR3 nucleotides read TGTGCCAGCCGGGCGGGGGACGCCGGGCAGCAGTACTTC.

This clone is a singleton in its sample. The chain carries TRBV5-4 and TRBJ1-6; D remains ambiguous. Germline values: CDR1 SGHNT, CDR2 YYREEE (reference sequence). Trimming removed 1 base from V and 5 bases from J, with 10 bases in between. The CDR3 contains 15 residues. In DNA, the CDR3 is TGTGCCAGCAGCTTGCCTACCGGGGATAATTCACCCCTCCACTTT. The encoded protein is CASSLPTGDNSPLHF. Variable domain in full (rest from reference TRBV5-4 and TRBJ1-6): ETGVTQSPTHLIKTRGQQVTLRCSSQSGHNTVSWYQQALGQGPQFIFQYYREEENGRGNFPPRFSGLQFPNYSSELNVNALELDDSALYLCASSLPTGDNSPLHFGNGTRLTVT.

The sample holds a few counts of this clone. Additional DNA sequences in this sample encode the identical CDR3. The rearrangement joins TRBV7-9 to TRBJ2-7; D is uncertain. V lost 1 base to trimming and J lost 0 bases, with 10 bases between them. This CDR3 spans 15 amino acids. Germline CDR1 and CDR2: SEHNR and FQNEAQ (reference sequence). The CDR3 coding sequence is TGTGCCAGCAGCTTAGGAACAGCGAGCTCCTACGAGCAGTACTTC. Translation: CASSLGTASSYEQYF.

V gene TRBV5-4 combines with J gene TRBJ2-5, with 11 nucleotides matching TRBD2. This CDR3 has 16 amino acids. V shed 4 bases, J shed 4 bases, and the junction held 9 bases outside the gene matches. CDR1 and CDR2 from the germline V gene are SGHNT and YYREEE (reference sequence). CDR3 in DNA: TGTGCCAGCAGCCCAATAGCGGGAGGGGTCCGAGAGACCCAGTACTTC. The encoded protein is CASSPIAGGVRETQYF.

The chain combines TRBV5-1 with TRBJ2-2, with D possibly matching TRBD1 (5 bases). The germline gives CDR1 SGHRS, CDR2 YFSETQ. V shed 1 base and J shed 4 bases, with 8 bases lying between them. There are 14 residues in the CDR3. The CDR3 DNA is TGCGCCAGCAGCTTGAGGGGAAGCACCGGGGAGCTGTTTTTT. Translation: CASSLRGSTGELFF. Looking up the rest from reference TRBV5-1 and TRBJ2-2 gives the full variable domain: KAGVTQTPRYLIKTRGQQVTLSCSPISGHRSVSWYQQTPGQGLQFLFEYFSETQRNKGNFPGRFSGRQFSNSRSEMNVSTLELGDSALYLCASSLRGSTGELFFGEGSRLTVL.

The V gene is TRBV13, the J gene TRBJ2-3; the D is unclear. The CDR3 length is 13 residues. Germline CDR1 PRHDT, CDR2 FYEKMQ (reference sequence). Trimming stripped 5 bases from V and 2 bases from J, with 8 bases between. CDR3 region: CASSLLPTDTQYF. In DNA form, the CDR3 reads TGTGCCAGCAGCCTCCTCCCCACAGATACGCAGTATTTT.

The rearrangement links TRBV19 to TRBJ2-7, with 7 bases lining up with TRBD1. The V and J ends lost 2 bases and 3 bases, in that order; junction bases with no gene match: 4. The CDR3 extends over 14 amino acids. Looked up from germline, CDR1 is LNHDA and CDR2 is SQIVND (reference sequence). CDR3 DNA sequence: TGTGCCAGTAGTATAATTGGACAGGTCTACGAGCAGTACTTC. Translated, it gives CASSIIGQVYEQYF. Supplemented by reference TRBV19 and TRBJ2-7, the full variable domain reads DGGITQSPKYLFRKEGQNVTLSCEQNLNHDAMYWYRQDPGQGLRLIYYSQIVNDFQKGDIAEGYSVSREKKESFPLTVTSAQKNPTAFYLCASSIIGQVYEQYFGPGTRLTVT.

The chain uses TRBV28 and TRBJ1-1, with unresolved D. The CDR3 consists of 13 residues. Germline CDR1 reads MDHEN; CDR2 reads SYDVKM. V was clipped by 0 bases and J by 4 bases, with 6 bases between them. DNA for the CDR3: TGTGCCAGCAGTTTATGGGGAGGCACTGAAGCTTTCTTT. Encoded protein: CASSLWGGTEAFF.

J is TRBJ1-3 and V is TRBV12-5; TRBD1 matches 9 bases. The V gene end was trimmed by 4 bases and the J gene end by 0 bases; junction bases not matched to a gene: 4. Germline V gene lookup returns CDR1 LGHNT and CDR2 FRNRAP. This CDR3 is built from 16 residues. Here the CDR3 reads CASGSRTGVSGNTIYF. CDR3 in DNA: TGTGCTAGTGGTTCCAGGACAGGGGTCTCTGGAAACACCATATATTTT.

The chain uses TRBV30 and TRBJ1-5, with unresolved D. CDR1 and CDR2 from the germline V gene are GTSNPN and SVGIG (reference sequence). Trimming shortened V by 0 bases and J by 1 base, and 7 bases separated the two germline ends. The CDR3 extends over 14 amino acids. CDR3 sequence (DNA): TGTGCCTGGAGTGTTGGGCAGAGCAATCAGCCCCAGCATTTT. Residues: CAWSVGQSNQPQHF.